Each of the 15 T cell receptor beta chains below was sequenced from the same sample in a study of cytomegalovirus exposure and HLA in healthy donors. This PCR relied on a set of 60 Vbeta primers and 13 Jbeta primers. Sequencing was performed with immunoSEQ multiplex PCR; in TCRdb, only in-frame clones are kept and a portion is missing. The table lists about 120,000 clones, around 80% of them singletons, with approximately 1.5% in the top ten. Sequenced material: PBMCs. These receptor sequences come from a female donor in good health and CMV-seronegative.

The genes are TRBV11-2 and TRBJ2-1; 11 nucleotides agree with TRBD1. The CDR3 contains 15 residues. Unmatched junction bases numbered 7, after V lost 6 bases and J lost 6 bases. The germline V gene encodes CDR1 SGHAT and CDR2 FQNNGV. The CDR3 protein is CASSNGQGASNEQFF. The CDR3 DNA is TGTGCCAGCAGTAATGGACAGGGGGCGTCCAATGAGCAGTTCTTC.

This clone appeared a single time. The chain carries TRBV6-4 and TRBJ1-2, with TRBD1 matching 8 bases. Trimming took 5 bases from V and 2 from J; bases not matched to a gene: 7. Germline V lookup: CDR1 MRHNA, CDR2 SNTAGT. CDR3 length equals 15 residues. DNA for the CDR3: TGTGCCAGCAGTCCCCAGGGGGCTGGAAACTATGGCTACACCTTC. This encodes CASSPQGAGNYGYTF.

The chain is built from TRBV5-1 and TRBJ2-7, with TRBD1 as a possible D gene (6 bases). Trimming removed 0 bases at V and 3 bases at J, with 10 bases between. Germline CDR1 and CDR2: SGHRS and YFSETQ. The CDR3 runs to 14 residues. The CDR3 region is CASSLVAGDYEQYF. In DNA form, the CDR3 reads TGCGCCAGCAGCTTGGTAGCAGGGGACTACGAGCAGTACTTC.

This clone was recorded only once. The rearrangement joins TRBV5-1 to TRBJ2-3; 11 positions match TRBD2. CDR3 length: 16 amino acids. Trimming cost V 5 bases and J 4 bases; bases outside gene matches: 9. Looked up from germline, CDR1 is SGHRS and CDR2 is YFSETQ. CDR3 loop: CASSPLAGGPADTQYF. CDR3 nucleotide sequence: TGCGCCAGCAGTCCTTTAGCGGGAGGGCCCGCAGATACGCAGTATTTT.

The CDR3 sequence: CASSPDRVVGELFF. The CDR3, as DNA: TGTGCCAGCAGCCCCGACAGGGTGGTCGGGGAGCTGTTTTTT. The chain is built from TRBV9 and TRBJ2-2; TRBD1 agrees at 7 bases. CDR1 is SGDLS, CDR2 YYNGEE, per germline. This CDR3 is 14 amino acids long. Trimming removed 4 bases from V and 7 bases from J; junction bases left unmatched: 7.

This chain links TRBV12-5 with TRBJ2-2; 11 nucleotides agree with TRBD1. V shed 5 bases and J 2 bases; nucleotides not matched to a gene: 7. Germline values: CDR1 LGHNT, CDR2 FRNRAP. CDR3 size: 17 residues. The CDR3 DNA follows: TGTGCTAGTGGTCTCGGACAGGGGGCATTAAACACCGGGGAGCTGTTTTTT. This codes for CASGLGQGALNTGELFF.

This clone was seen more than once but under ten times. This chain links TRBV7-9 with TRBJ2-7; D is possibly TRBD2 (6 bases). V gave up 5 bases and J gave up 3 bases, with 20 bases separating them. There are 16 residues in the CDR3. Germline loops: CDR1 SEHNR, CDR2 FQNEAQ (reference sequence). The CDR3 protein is CASSPGDFFDLYEQYF. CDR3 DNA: TGTGCCAGCAGCCCCGGGGACTTTTTCGACCTCTACGAGCAGTACTTC.

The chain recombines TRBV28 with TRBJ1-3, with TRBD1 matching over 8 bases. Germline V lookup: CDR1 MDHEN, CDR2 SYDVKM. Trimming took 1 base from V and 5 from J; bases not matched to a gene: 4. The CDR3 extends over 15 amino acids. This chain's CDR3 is CASSLSTGARNTIYF. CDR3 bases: TGTGCCAGCAGTTTATCGACAGGGGCAAGAAACACCATATATTTT.

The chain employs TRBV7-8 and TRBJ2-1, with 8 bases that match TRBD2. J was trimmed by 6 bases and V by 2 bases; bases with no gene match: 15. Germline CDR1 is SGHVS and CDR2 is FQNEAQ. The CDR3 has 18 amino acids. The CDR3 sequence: CASSLRPGLGFGSNEQFF. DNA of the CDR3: TGTGCCAGCAGCTTACGACCGGGACTAGGATTTGGTTCCAATGAGCAGTTCTTC.

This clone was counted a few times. CDR3 nucleotides: TGCGCCAGCAGTGGTAGCTCGGGGACATCCAACTATGGCTACACCTTC. Translating it yields CASSGSSGTSNYGYTF. V usage is TRBV10-2 and J usage is TRBJ1-2; a possible D gene is TRBD1 (6 bases). Germline CDR1 is WSHSY and CDR2 is SAAADI. The CDR3 length is 16 residues. The V and J ends lost 4 bases and 2 bases respectively, with 17 bases between them.

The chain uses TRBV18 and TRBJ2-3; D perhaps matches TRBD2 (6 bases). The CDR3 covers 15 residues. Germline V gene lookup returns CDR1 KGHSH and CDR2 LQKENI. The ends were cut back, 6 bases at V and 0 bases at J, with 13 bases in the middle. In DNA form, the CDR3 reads TGTGCCAGCTCCCAAGCGGAGGGGAGCACAGATACGCAGTATTTT. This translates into CASSQAEGSTDTQYF.

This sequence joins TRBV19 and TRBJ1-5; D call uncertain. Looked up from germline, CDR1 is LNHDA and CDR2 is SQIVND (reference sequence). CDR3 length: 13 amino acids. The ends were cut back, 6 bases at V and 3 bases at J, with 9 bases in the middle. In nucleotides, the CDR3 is TGTGCCAGTAGCCCTAAGTTCAATCAGCCCCAGCATTTT. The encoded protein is CASSPKFNQPQHF.

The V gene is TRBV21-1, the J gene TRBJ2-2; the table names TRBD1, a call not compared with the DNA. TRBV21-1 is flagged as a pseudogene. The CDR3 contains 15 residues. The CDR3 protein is CASSKHSKNTGELFF. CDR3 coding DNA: TGTGCCAGCAGCAAGCACAGTAAGAACACCGGGGAGCTGTTTTTT.

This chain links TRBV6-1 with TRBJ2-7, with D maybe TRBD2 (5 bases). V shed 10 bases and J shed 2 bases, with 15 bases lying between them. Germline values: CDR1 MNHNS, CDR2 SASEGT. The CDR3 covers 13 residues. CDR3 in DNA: TGTGCCACCCGGGGTAGCGCTGCCTACGAGCAGTACTTC. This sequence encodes CATRGSAAYEQYF.

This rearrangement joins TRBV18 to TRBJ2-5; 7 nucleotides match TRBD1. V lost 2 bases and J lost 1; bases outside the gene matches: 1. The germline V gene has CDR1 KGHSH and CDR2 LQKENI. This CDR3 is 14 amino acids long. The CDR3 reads CASSPGTVQETQYF. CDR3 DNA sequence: TGTGCCAGCTCACCAGGGACAGTCCAAGAGACCCAGTACTTC.